Sequencing of this T cell receptor beta chain was carried out in a study of cytomegalovirus exposure and HLA in healthy donors. Study-level points and caveats: With further analysis later on, most CMV-associated TCR beta chains appeared HLA-restricted. Confirmation was obtained in vitro that a few CMV-associated chains are specific for CMV antigens.

60 Vbeta and 13 Jbeta primers were used in PCR. Some clones are missing from TCRdb's copy, which holds only in-frame ones; the method was immunoSEQ multiplex PCR. The sample lists roughly 140,000 clones, about 80% seen once, with 4.5% to 6.5% in the top ten. About this clone: The antigen remains undetermined.

The CDR3 sequence is 15 residues long. In germline, CDR1 is SSHAT, CDR2 FNYEAQ (reference sequence). V dropped 5 bases and J dropped 3; count of bases not matched to a gene: 8. This receptor was obtained from a male donor in good health and CMV-seronegative. The sample comprised PBMCs. This rearrangement joins TRBV7-7 to TRBJ2-3; 7 nucleotides align to TRBD1. CDR3 in amino acids: CASSLTGTRTDTQYF. DNA of the CDR3: TGTGCCAGCAGCCTGACAGGGACCAGAACAGATACGCAGTATTTT.